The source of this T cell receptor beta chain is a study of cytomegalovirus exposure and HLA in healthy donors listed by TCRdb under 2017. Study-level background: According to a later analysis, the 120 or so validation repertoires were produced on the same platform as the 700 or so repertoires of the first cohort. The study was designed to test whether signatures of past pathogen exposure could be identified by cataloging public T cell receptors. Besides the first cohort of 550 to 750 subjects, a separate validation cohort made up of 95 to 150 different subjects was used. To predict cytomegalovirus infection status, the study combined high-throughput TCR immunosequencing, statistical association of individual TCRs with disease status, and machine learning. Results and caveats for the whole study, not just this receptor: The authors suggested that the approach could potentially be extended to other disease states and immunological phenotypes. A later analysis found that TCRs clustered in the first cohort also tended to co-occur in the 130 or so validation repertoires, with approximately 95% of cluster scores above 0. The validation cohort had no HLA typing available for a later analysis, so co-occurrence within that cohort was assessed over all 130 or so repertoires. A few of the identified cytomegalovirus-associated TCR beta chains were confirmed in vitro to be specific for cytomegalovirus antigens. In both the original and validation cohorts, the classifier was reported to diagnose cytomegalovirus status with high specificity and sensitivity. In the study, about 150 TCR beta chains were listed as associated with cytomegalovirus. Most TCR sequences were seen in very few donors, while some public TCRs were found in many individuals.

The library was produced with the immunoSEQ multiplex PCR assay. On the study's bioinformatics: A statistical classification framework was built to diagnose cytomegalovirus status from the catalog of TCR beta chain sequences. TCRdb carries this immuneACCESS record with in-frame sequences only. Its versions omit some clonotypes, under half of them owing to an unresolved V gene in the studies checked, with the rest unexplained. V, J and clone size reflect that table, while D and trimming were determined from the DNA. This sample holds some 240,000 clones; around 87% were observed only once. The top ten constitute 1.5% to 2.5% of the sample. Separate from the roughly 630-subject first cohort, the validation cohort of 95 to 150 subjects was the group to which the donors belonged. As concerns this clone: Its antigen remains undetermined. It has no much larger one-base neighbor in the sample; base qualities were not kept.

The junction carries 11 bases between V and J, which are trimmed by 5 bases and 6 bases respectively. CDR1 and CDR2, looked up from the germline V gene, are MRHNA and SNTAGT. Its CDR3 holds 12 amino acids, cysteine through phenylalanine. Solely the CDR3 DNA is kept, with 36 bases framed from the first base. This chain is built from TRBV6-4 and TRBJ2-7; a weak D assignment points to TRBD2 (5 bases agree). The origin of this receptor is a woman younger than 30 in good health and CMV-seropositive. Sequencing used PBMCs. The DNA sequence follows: TGTGCCAGCAGTTACCTTCGGGGCGAGCAGTACTTC. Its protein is CASSYLRGEQYF.